The rows below give T cell receptor beta chains drawn from one sample of a study of PD-1 blockade in classical Hodgkin lymphoma. Profiled with immunoSEQ multiplex PCR; TCRdb holds only in-frame clones, not every one. The sample includes some 93,000 clones, approximately 92% seen only once; the top ten take 2.5% to 3.5%. The sample here was peripheral blood mononuclear cells (PBMCs), taken at baseline. These receptors were obtained from a human donor with classical Hodgkin lymphoma. Both conserved end residues are trimmed from each CDR3. D genes are given only for firm matches.

CDR3 protein | D gene | V gene
ASSLGHTVPAEAF | . | TRBV7-9
ASSYPSGTDTQY | . | TRBV6-6
ASSAGSRGGTEAF | . | TRBV19
SVRQGAKYEQY | TRBD1 | TRBV29-1
ASSLGQGAGSGANVLT | TRBD1 | TRBV5-1
ASSEWRGWNTEAF | . | TRBV2
ASSEGRQETQY | . | TRBV19
ASSVSTDTQY | . | TRBV19
ASSLFVSGAEQF | TRBD2 | TRBV5-4
ASSLSHRGLNTEAF | TRBD1 | TRBV18
ASKLDLGHSPLH | . | TRBV2
ASSLWGVHQPQH | . | TRBV27
ASGLVHGNQPQH | . | TRBV12-5
ASSYPQDSYEQY | . | TRBV6-6
ASIGRSGNTIY | . | TRBV7-9
ASSLWGGELLGEQF | . | TRBV5-1
ASREGTGATYEQY | TRBD1 | TRBV28
ARTRDTNTEAF | . | TRBV27
AISVSTDTQY | . | TRBV10-3
ASSYSGSEKLF | . | TRBV6-5
ASRALGTQY | . | TRBV27
ASSLDAGSYNEQF | . | TRBV11-3
ASSDRSDQPQH | . | TRBV6-1